This is a list of T cell receptor beta chains from one sample in a study of glioma-infiltrating T cells. MiXCR, applied by TCRdb to the multiplex PCR reads, yields one record per CDR3 protein. This sample carries under 200,000 distinct CDR3 sequences, around 40% of them seen once, and the ten largest clones take roughly 5.2%. The sample taken for sequencing was glioma tissue, nonneoplastic brain tissue, or PBMCs (not recorded which). The receptors here all came from a human donor with low-grade glioma or glioblastoma, undergoing nonglioma brain surgery, or in good health (not recorded which). CDR3s include the opening cysteine and the closing phenylalanine or tryptophan. The D gene is left open where the match is weak. Not all rows give a size; the values are once, few, many and, for expanded clones, a class.

>-|TRBV7-2|many|TRBJ1-2
CASSLSRVDYGYTF
TGTGCCAGCAGCCTTTCCAGGGTAGACTATGGCTACACCTTC
>-|TRBV12-5|-|TRBJ2-1
CASASSLGQFF
TGTGCTAGTGCCTCTAGCTTGGGGCAGTTCTTC
>-|TRBV28|many|TRBJ1-5
CASSLRFRARDDQPQHF
TGTGCCAGCAGTTTACGATTCCGGGCCCGGGACGATCAGCCCCAGCATTTT
>-|TRBV28|many|TRBJ2-1
CASSLIPVGLFYNEQFF
TGTGCCAGCAGTTTAATCCCGGTGGGTCTATTCTACAATGAGCAGTTCTTC
>-|TRBV12-3/TRBV12-4|once|TRBJ2-3
CASSLGSCTDTQYF
TGTGCCAGCAGTTTGGGTAGCTGCACAGATACGCAGTATTTT
>-|TRBV29-1|few|TRBJ2-1
CSVTSSGKVYNEQFF
TGCAGCGTTACCAGTAGCGGCAAGGTCTACAATGAGCAGTTCTTC
>TRBD1|TRBV19|many|TRBJ2-7
CASTGTGAYEQYF
TGTGCCAGTACCGGGACAGGAGCCTACGAGCAGTACTTC
>-|TRBV7-7|-|TRBJ1-3
CASSPLGRNSGNTIYF
TGTGCCAGCTCACCCCTAGGCCGAAACTCTGGAAACACCATATATTTT
>-|TRBV19|-|TRBJ2-7
CASSMAQHEQYF
TGTGCCAGTAGTATGGCACAGCACGAGCAGTACTTC
>TRBD2|TRBV6-2/TRBV6-3|-|TRBJ2-7
CASSSYLAGGPDEQYF
TGTGCCAGCAGTTCTTACCTAGCGGGAGGGCCCGACGAGCAGTACTTC
>-|TRBV2|few|TRBJ2-3
CASSERTGPAADTKYF
TGTGCCAGCAGTGAACGCACAGGCCCAGCGGCAGATACGAAGTATTTT
>TRBD1|TRBV27|-|TRBJ1-5
CASSPTSLDRSDNQPQHF
TGTGCCAGCAGTCCCACTTCCTTGGACAGGTCTGACAATCAGCCCCAGCATTTT
>-|TRBV27|many|TRBJ1-2
CASSLSASIYGYTF
TGTGCCAGCAGTTTAAGCGCCAGCATCTATGGCTACACCTTC
>TRBD2|TRBV27|-|TRBJ2-3
CASYHRGLAGPTDTQYF
TGTGCCAGCTATCACCGGGGACTAGCGGGACCCACAGATACGCAGTATTTT
>-|TRBV18|-|TRBJ2-7
CASSPPGTGAYEQYF
TGTGCCAGCTCACCTCCCGGGACGGGGGCCTACGAGCAGTACTTC
>-|TRBV24-1|-|TRBJ2-7
CATSGQAYERYF
TGTGCCACCAGTGGCCAAGCCTACGAGCGGTACTTC
>TRBD1|TRBV2|many|TRBJ1-5
CASCRDRGNQPQHF
TGTGCCAGCTGCCGGGACAGGGGCAATCAGCCCCAGCATTTT
>TRBD2|TRBV3-1|many|TRBJ2-5
CASSPGTIPQETQYF
TGTGCCAGCAGCCCAGGGACTATACCCCAAGAGACCCAGTACTTC
>-|TRBV29-1|-|TRBJ1-1
CSIVSRGPEAFF
TGCAGCATTGTTTCCAGGGGCCCTGAAGCTTTCTTT